This T cell receptor (beta chain) was sequenced during a study of early T cells in non-severe SARS-CoV-2 infection. Regarding the study as a whole: VDJdb-based annotation leaned toward anti-spike CD8 responses and missed private and CD4 specificities.

Germline loops: CDR1 LNHNV, CDR2 YYDKDF (reference sequence). V shed 5 bases and J shed 6 bases, with 17 bases lying between them. The CDR3 extends over 15 amino acids. Individual cDNA molecules were tagged with unique molecular identifiers. One entry per CDR3 protein, called by TCRdb with MiXCR from the 5' RACE reads. The data show fewer than 30,000 distinct CDR3 sequences, with around 5.4% seen just once and more than 0.7% held by the top ten. This clonotype came up many times. What it binds is unknown. This chain uses TRBV15 with TRBJ1-5; D is perhaps TRBD1 (5 bases). The sample taken for sequencing was whole blood. The TCR originated in an adult who was a healthcare worker with PCR-confirmed SARS-CoV-2 infection or an uninfected control (not recorded which). The CDR3 reads CATSPQRGAVQPQHF. The CDR3 bases are TGTGCCACCAGCCCTCAAAGGGGCGCGGTTCAGCCCCAGCATTTT.